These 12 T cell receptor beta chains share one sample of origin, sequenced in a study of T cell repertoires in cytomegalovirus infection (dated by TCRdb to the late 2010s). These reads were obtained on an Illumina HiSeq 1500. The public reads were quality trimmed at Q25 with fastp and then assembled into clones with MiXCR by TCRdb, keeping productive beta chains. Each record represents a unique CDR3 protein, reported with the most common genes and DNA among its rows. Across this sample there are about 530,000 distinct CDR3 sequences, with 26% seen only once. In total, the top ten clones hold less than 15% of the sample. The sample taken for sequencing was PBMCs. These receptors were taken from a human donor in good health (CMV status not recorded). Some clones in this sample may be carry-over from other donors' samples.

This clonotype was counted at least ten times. The CDR3 here is CASRKEQGAYTEAFF. CDR3 DNA sequence: TGTGCCAGCAGGAAGGAACAGGGGGCTTACACTGAAGCTTTCTTT. This chain uses TRBV11-1 with TRBJ1-1, with TRBD1 matching over 9 bases. CDR1 SGHAT and CDR2 FQDESV come from the germline V gene (reference sequence). This CDR3 has 15 amino acids. The trim removed 6 bases at V and 3 bases at J, leaving 8 bases unmatched.

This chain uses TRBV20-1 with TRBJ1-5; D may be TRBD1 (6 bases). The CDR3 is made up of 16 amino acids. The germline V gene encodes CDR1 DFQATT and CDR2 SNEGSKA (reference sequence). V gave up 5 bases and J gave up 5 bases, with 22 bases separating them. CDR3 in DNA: TGCAGTGCTCCCCTCGCTGGCAGGGGTCGGGATCAGCCCCAGCATTTT. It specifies CSAPLAGRGRDQPQHF.

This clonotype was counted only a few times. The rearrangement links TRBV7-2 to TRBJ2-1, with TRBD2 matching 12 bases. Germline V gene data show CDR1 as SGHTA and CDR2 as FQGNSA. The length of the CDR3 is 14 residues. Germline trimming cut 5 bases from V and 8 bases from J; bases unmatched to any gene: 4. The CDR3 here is CASSISSGRDEQFF. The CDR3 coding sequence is TGTGCCAGCAGCATATCTAGCGGGAGGGATGAGCAGTTCTTC. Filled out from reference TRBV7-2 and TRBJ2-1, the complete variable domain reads GAGVSQSPSNKVTEKGKDVELRCDPISGHTALYWYRQSLGQGLEFLIYFQGNSAPDKSGLPSDRFSAERTGGSVSTLTIQRTQQEDSAVYLCASSISSGRDEQFFGPGTRLTVL.

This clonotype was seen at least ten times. The CDR3, as DNA: TGTGCCAGCAGAACAGGGGGCCGTCAGGCCAACGTCCTGACTTTC. Protein sequence: CASRTGGRQANVLTF. J is TRBJ2-6 and V is TRBV5-6; 9 bases agree with TRBD1. CDR1 SGHDT and CDR2 YYEEEE come from the germline V gene. The CDR3 consists of 15 residues. With 5 bases clipped from V and 6 bases from J, the junction kept 6 bases outside the gene matches.

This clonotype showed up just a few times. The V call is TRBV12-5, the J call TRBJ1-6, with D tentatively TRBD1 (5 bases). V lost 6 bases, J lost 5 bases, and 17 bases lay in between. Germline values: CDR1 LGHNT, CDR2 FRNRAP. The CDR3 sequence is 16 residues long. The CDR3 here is CASGRNVGTHNSPLHF. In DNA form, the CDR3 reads TGTGCTAGTGGCCGCAATGTCGGGACCCATAATTCACCCCTCCACTTT. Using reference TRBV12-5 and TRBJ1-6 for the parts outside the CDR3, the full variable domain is DARVTQTPRHKVTEMGQEVTMRCQPILGHNTVFWYRQTMMQGLELLAYFRNRAPLDDSGMPKDRFSAEMPDATLATLKIQPSEPRDSAVYFCASGRNVGTHNSPLHFGNGTRLTVT.

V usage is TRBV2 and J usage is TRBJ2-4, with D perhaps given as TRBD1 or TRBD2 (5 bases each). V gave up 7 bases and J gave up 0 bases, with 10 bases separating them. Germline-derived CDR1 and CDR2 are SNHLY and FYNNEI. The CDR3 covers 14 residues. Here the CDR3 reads CASKRDGAKNIQYF. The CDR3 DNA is TGTGCCAGCAAAAGGGACGGAGCCAAAAACATTCAGTACTTC.

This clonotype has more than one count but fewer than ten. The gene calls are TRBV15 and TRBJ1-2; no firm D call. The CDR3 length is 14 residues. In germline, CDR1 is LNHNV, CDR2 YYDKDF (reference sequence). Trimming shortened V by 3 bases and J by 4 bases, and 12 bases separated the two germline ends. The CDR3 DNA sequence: TGTGCCACCAGCAGCAGCGGGTCGGGCTATGGCTACACCTTC. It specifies CATSSSGSGYGYTF.

The DNA of the CDR3 is TGTGCCAGCAGCCAAATTCGGAATTCGAGGCAGTACGTC. Residues: CASSQIRNSRQYV. The gene calls are TRBV14 and TRBJ2-7; D is unresolved. The CDR3 totals 13 residues. CDR1 and CDR2 from the germline V gene are SGHDN and FVKESK. V shed 2 bases and J shed 9 bases, with 14 bases lying between them.

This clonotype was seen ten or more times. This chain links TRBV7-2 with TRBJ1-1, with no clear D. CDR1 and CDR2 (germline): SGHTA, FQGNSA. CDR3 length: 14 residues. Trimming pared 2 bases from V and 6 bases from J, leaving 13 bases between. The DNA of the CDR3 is TGTGCCAGCAGCTTACGGCGAGGGATCGCTGAAGCTTTCTTT. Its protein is CASSLRRGIAEAFF. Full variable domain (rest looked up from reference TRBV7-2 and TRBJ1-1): GAGVSQSPSNKVTEKGKDVELRCDPISGHTALYWYRQSLGQGLEFLIYFQGNSAPDKSGLPSDRFSAERTGGSVSTLTIQRTQQEDSAVYLCASSLRRGIAEAFFGQGTRLTVV.

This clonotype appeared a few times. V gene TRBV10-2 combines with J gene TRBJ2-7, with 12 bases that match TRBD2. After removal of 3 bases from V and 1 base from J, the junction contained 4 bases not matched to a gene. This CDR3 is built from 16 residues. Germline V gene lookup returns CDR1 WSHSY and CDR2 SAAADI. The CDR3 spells CASSDSGTSGSYEQYV. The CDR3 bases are TGCGCCAGCAGTGACTCGGGGACTAGCGGGTCCTACGAGCAGTACGTC.

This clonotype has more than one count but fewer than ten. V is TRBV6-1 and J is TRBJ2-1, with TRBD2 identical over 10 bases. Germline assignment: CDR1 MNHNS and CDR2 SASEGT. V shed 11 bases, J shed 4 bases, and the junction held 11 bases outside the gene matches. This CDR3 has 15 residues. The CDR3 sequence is CASRPASGSYNEQFF. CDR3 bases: TGTGCCTCACGACCCGCTAGCGGGAGTTACAATGAGCAGTTCTTC.

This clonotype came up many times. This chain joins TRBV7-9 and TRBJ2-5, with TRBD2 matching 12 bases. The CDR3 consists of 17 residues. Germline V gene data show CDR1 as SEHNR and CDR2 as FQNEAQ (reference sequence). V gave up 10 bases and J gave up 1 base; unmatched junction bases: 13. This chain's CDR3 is CATERRLAGVSQETQYF. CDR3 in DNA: TGTGCCACCGAACGACGACTAGCGGGAGTTAGCCAAGAGACCCAGTACTTC. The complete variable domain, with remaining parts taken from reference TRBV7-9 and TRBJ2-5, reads DTGVSQNPRHKITKRGQNVTFRCDPISEHNRLYWYRQTLGQGPEFLTYFQNEAQLEKSRLLSDRFSAERPKGSFSTLEIQRTEQGDSAMYLCATERRLAGVSQETQYFGPGTRLLVL.